This passage covers 19 T cell receptor beta chains from one sample sequenced in a study of T cells in localized non-small cell lung cancer. Clones were sequenced by immunoSEQ multiplex PCR, and TCRdb holds only the in-frame ones, with some missing. This table has 55,000 to 75,000 clones, about nine tenths appearing once. The sequenced sample was peripheral blood, obtained before any cancer treatment. The origin of the receptors is a man aged 40-75 years with stage I lung adenocarcinoma.

J is TRBJ2-7 and V is TRBV27; no definite D call. The germline V gene has CDR1 MNHEY and CDR2 SMNVEV (reference sequence). V was shortened by 2 bases and J by 6 bases, with 14 bases between the two germline ends. This CDR3 is 14 amino acids long. This CDR3 reads CASSLGFSEGEQYF. The DNA for the CDR3 is TGTGCCAGCAGTTTAGGTTTCTCCGAAGGCGAGCAGTACTTC.

The V gene is TRBV5-1, the J gene TRBJ2-5, with TRBD1 matching 7 bases. Germline V lookup: CDR1 SGHRS, CDR2 YFSETQ. V lost 4 bases to trimming and J lost 5 bases; unmatched junction nucleotides: 8. The length of the CDR3 is 14 residues. Here the CDR3 DNA reads TGCGCCAGCAGCCCGCGAGGGGGCGGGGAGACCCAGTACTTC. It encodes CASSPRGGGETQYF. The full variable domain, with the rest looked up from reference TRBV5-1 and TRBJ2-5, is KAGVTQTPRYLIKTRGQQVTLSCSPISGHRSVSWYQQTPGQGLQFLFEYFSETQRNKGNFPGRFSGRQFSNSRSEMNVSTLELGDSALYLCASSPRGGGETQYFGPGTRLLVL.

V gene TRBV7-9 combines with J gene TRBJ2-1; 14 nucleotides match TRBD2. The CDR3 contains 13 residues. CDR1 and CDR2 (germline): SEHNR, FQNEAQ (reference sequence). V shed 11 bases and J 5 bases; nucleotides not matched to a gene: 2. In DNA form, the CDR3 reads TGTGCCGGGGGACTAGCGGGGGACAATGAGCAGTTCTTC. It specifies CAGGLAGDNEQFF.

The chain has TRBV5-4 and TRBJ2-7, with TRBD2 matching over 10 bases. V trimming: 2 bases; J trimming: 2 bases; junction bases outside the gene matches: 1. The length of the CDR3 is 14 residues. Germline CDR1 reads SGHNT; CDR2 reads YYREEE (reference sequence). The CDR3 bases are TGTGCCAGCAGCTTAGCGGGAGGGCCCTACGAGCAGTACTTC. It is translated as CASSLAGGPYEQYF.

Here the CDR3 DNA reads TGTGCAAGTCGCAACAAGGGGTCCTACAATGAGCAGTTCTTC. It encodes CASRNKGSYNEQFF. The chain has TRBV12-2 and TRBJ2-1; the table's D call TRBD1 went unverified against the DNA. TRBV12-2 is marked as a pseudogene. This CDR3 comprises 14 residues.

The gene calls are TRBV18 and TRBJ1-2; D remains ambiguous. Germline CDR1 and CDR2: KGHSH and LQKENI. Trimming removed 3 bases at V and 1 base at J, with 6 bases between. The CDR3 has 13 residues. In nucleotides, the CDR3 is TGTGCCAGCTCACCCGGGAGTAACTATGGCTACACCTTC. Its translation: CASSPGSNYGYTF.

The V gene is TRBV7-6, the J gene TRBJ2-7; TRBD2 matches at 8 bases. The CDR3 consists of 16 residues. The V gene end was trimmed by 6 bases and the J gene end by 0 bases; junction bases not matched to a gene: 10. Germline V lookup: CDR1 SGHVS, CDR2 FNYEAQ. The CDR3 DNA reads as TGTGCCAGCAGAGCAGGCGCGGCGGGAGGCTCCTACGAGCAGTACTTC. Its translation is CASRAGAAGGSYEQYF.

V is TRBV6-5 and J is TRBJ1-1; weak D call: TRBD1 (5 bases). Trimming left V 4 bases short and J 6 bases short, with 9 bases between. There are 12 residues in the CDR3. From germline, CDR1 is MNHEY and CDR2 SVGAGI. CDR3 DNA: TGTGCCAGCAGTTCCGGGGGGGCTGAAGCTTTCTTT. Its protein product is CASSSGGAEAFF.

The chain joins TRBV7-6 to TRBJ2-7; possible D gene TRBD2, 6 bases. This CDR3 has 14 amino acids. In germline, CDR1 is SGHVS, CDR2 FNYEAQ. V gave up 6 bases and J gave up 4 bases, with 16 bases separating them. CDR3 DNA sequence: TGTGCCAGCAGGGCGGGACCAGGGCGGTACGAGCAGTACTTC. Translating gives CASRAGPGRYEQYF.

This chain connects TRBV10-2 to TRBJ2-1; TRBD2 matches 8 bases. Germline V CDR1 and CDR2: WSHSY, SAAADI. This CDR3 is 15 amino acids long. Losses at the gene ends were 7 bases for V and 8 bases for J; bases not matched to a gene: 13. In DNA, the CDR3 is TGCGCCAGCATGTTTGGGTCGGGAGGGACGGATGAGCAGTTCTTC. Translation: CASMFGSGGTDEQFF.

The V and J genes are TRBV7-3 and TRBJ2-5, with no clear D. The CDR3 contains 15 residues. The V gene's germline CDR1 is SGHTA and CDR2 FQGTGA. The V gene lost 1 base and the J gene lost 4 bases, with 13 bases spanning the gap. CDR3 sequence: CASSLSRSRLETQYF. The CDR3 nucleotides read TGTGCCAGCAGCTTAAGTCGGTCCAGATTAGAGACCCAGTACTTC.

This rearrangement joins TRBV7-8 to TRBJ2-1; 7 bases line up with TRBD2. CDR3 length: 17 amino acids. Germline V gene sequence: CDR1 SGHVS, CDR2 FQNEAQ. With V trimmed by 3 bases and J by 8 bases, 16 bases remained unmatched. The DNA for the CDR3 is TGTGCCAGCAGCTTCTATCCTAGCGGAGTCCCAGAGGATGAGCAGTTCTTC. It encodes CASSFYPSGVPEDEQFF.

J is TRBJ2-1 and V is TRBV6-1; D remains unclear. The germline V gene encodes CDR1 MNHNS and CDR2 SASEGT. The CDR3 totals 11 residues. The V and J ends lost 7 bases and 4 bases respectively, with 5 bases between them. The CDR3: CASMVYNEQFF. The DNA of the CDR3 is TGTGCCAGCATGGTTTACAATGAGCAGTTCTTC.

The chain recombines TRBV7-9 with TRBJ2-5; D is perhaps TRBD2 (5 bases). The CDR3 length is 16 residues. Germline V gives CDR1 SEHNR, CDR2 FQNEAQ (reference sequence). Deletions cut 6 bases from V and 4 bases from J, with 21 bases between. In DNA, the CDR3 is TGTGCCAGCAGTCCATCACTAGACTCCCGCCCAGAGACCCAGTACTTC. Encoded protein: CASSPSLDSRPETQYF.

V and J are TRBV28 and TRBJ1-4, with TRBD1 as a possible D gene (6 bases). CDR1 and CDR2 (germline): MDHEN, SYDVKM. The V end was cut by 1 base, the J end by 3 bases, with 15 bases between. This CDR3 comprises 17 residues. The CDR3 spells CASSLSLSGAPNEKLFF. DNA of the CDR3: TGTGCCAGCAGTTTATCACTTTCGGGGGCTCCTAATGAAAAACTGTTTTTT. Complete variable domain (other parts from reference TRBV28 and TRBJ1-4): DVKVTQSSRYLVKRTGEKVFLECVQDMDHENMFWYRQDPGLGLRLIYFSYDVKMKEKGDIPEGYSVSREKKERFSLILESASTNQTSMYLCASSLSLSGAPNEKLFFGSGTQLSVL.

DNA for the CDR3: TGTGCCAGCACCCCAGGAGTCCGCTATGGCTACACCTTC. As protein: CASTPGVRYGYTF. The chain couples TRBV6-5 to TRBJ1-2, with D hard to call. V lost 7 bases and J lost 4, with 13 bases in between. Germline V CDR1 and CDR2: MNHEY, SVGAGI. The CDR3 contains 13 residues.

This chain connects TRBV27 to TRBJ1-5; tentatively, D is TRBD1 (6 bases). Per germline, CDR1 MNHEY and CDR2 SMNVEV (reference sequence). V lost 0 bases, J lost 6 bases, and 9 bases lay in between. There are 14 residues in the CDR3. The CDR3 sequence: CASSLSTGSQPQHF. The CDR3 nucleotides are TGTGCCAGCAGTTTATCGACAGGTTCTCAGCCCCAGCATTTT.

This clone was counted once. The chain uses TRBV9 and TRBJ2-3, with 7 nucleotides matching TRBD2. The CDR3 contains 15 residues. CDR1 SGDLS and CDR2 YYNGEE come from the germline V gene. V lost 4 bases to trimming and J lost 3 bases; unmatched junction nucleotides: 8. DNA for the CDR3: TGTGCCAGCAGCATAACTAGCGCGACTACAGATACGCAGTATTTT. As protein: CASSITSATTDTQYF.

The genes are TRBV4-3 and TRBJ2-1; D is ambiguous. The CDR3 totals 16 residues. Germline V gene lookup returns CDR1 LGHNA and CDR2 YSLEER. V lost 0 bases and J lost 0, with 9 bases in between. In DNA, the CDR3 is TGCGCCAGCAGCCAAGATCCACTGAGCTCCTACAATGAGCAGTTCTTC. Translating gives CASSQDPLSSYNEQFF.